This TCR beta chain was observed in a study of beta chain features in type 1 diabetes. The wider study: No patient-donor differences in age, gender, total cells or subset yield.

This clone has only one observation. cDNA synthesis used the whole RNA isolate, giving expressed TCRB sequences. Sequenced by immunoSEQ multiplex PCR; TCRdb stores in-frame clones only, minus some. Found here are about 260,000 clones, more than 65% of them singletons; the top ten hold 0.053%. Markers CD45RO/CCR7/CD25/CD127/CD95/CD27 served to sort CD4+ naive, central memory, regulatory and stem cell-like memory cells. Post-sort purity exceeded 95% for all sorted populations. The germline gives CDR1 MNHNY, CDR2 SVGAGI (reference sequence). The CDR3 sequence is 14 residues long. Trimming cost V 10 bases and J 1 base; bases outside gene matches: 8.

The chain carries TRBV6-6 and TRBJ2-7, with 9 bases that match TRBD2. This receptor was taken from a man aged 30 to 39 in good health. Sequences were obtained from naive CD4+ T cells from blood. The CDR3 coding sequence is TGTGCCACCCAGCCCCTAGCGGGGTCCTACGAGCAGTACTTC. It encodes CATQPLAGSYEQYF.